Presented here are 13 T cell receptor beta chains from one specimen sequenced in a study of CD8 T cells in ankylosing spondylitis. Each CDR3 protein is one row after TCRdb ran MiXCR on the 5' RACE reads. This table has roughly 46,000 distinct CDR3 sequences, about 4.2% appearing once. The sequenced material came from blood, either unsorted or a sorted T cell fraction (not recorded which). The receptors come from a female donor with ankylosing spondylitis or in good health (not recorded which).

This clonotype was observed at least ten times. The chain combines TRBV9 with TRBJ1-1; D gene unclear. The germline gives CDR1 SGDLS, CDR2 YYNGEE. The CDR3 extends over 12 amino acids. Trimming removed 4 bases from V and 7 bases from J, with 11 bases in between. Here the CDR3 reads CASSLEGSEAFF. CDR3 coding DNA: TGTGCCAGCAGCCTCGAGGGCAGTGAAGCTTTCTTT.

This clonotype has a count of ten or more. CDR3 amino acids: CASSVGLAARETQYF. Here the CDR3 DNA reads TGTGCCAGCAGCGTTGGCCTGGCAGCCAGAGAGACCCAGTACTTC. V is TRBV9 and J is TRBJ2-5, with D unresolved. Trimming left V 2 bases short and J 4 bases short, with 15 bases between. The germline CDR1 and CDR2 sequences are SGDLS and YYNGEE. The CDR3 spans 15 residues.

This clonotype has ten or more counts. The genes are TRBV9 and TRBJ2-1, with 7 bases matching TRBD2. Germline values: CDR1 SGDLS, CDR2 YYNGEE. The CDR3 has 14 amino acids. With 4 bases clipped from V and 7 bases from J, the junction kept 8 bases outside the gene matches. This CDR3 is CASSPAGSGNEQFF. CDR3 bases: TGTGCCAGCAGCCCAGCCGGTAGCGGGAATGAGCAGTTCTTC.

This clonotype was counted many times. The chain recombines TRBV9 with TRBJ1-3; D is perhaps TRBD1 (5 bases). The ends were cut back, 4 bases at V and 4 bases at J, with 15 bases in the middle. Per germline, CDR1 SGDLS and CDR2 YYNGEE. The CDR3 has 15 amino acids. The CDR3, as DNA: TGTGCCAGCAGCTCGACGGGGCGAACGGGAAACACCATATATTTT. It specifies CASSSTGRTGNTIYF. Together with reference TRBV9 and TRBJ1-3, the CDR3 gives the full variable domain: DSGVTQTPKHLITATGQRVTLRCSPRSGDLSVYWYQQSLDQGLQFLIQYYNGEERAKGNILERFSAQQFPDLHSELNLSSLELGDSALYFCASSSTGRTGNTIYFGEGSWLTVV.

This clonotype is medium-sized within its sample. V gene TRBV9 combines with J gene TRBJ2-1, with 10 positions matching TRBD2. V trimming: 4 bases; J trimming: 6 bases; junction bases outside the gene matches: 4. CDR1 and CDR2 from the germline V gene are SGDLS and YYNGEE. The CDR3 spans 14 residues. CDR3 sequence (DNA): TGTGCCAGCAGCCTTGGGACTAGCGTCAATGAGCAGTTCTTC. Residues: CASSLGTSVNEQFF.

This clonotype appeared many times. The CDR3 loop reads CASSVELAGAGQETQYF. DNA for the CDR3: TGTGCCAGCAGCGTAGAACTAGCGGGGGCGGGACAAGAGACCCAGTACTTC. This chain uses TRBV9 with TRBJ2-5; 11 bases match TRBD2. In germline, CDR1 is SGDLS, CDR2 YYNGEE. The CDR3 runs to 17 residues. Trimming took 0 bases from V and 2 from J; bases not matched to a gene: 6.

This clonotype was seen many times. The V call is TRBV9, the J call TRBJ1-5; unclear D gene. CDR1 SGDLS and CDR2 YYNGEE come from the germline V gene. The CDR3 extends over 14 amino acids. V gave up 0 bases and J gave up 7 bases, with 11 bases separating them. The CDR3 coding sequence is TGTGCCAGCAGCGTAGGACCGGGTAACCAGCCCCAGCATTTT. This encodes CASSVGPGNQPQHF.

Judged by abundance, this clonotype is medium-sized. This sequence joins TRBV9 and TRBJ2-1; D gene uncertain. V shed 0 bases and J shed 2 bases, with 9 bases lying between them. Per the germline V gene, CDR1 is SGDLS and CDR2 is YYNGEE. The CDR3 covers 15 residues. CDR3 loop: CASSVDDAAYNEQFF. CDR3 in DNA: TGTGCCAGCAGCGTAGACGATGCAGCCTACAATGAGCAGTTCTTC. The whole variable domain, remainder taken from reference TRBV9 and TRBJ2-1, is DSGVTQTPKHLITATGQRVTLRCSPRSGDLSVYWYQQSLDQGLQFLIQYYNGEERAKGNILERFSAQQFPDLHSELNLSSLELGDSALYFCASSVDDAAYNEQFFGPGTRLTVL.

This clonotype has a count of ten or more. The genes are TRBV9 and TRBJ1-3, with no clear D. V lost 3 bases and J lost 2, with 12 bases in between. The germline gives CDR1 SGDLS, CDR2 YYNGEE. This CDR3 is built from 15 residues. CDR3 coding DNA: TGTGCCAGCAGCGCCCGGGGTTCGCCTGGAAACACCATATATTTT. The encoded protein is CASSARGSPGNTIYF.

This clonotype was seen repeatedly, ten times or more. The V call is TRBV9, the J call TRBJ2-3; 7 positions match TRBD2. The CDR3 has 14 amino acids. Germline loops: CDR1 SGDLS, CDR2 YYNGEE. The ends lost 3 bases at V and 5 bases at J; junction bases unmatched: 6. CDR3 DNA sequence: TGTGCCAGCAGCGCCCTAGGGACTAAAGATACGCAGTATTTT. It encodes CASSALGTKDTQYF.

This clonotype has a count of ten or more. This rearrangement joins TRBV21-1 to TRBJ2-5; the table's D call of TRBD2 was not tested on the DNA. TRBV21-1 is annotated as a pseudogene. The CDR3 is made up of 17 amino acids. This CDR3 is CASSKWRRGRQQETQYF. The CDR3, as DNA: TGTGCCAGCAGCAAATGGAGGAGAGGACGGCAGCAAGAGACCCAGTACTTC.

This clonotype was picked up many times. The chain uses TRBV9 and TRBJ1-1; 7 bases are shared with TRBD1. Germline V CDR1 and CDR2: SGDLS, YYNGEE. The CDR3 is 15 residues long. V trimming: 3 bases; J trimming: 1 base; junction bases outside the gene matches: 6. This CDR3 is CASSAQGGRNTEAFF. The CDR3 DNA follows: TGTGCCAGCAGCGCCCAGGGGGGTAGGAACACTGAAGCTTTCTTT.

The DNA for the CDR3 is TGTGCCAGCAACCCACTCGGGGGCGGGAACACCGGGGAGCTGTTTTTT. This gives the protein CASNPLGGGNTGELFF. The chain recombines TRBV9 with TRBJ2-2, with D perhaps matching TRBD1 or TRBD2 (6 bases each). CDR3 length: 16 amino acids. V was shortened by 6 bases and J by 1 base, with 16 bases between the two germline ends. Germline loops: CDR1 SGDLS, CDR2 YYNGEE. Complete variable domain (other parts from reference TRBV9 and TRBJ2-2): DSGVTQTPKHLITATGQRVTLRCSPRSGDLSVYWYQQSLDQGLQFLIQYYNGEERAKGNILERFSAQQFPDLHSELNLSSLELGDSALYFCASNPLGGGNTGELFFGEGSRLTVL.